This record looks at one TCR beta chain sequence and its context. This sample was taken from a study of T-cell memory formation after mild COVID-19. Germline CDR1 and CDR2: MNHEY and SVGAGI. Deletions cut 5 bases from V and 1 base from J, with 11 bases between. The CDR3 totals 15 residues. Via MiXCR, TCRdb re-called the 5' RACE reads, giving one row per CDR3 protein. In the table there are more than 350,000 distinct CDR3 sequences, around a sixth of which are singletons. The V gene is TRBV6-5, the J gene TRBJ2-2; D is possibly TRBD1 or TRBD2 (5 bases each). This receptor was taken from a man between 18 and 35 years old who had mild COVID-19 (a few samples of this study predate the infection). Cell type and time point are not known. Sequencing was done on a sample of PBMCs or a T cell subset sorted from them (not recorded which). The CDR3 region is CASSRRDGNTGELFF. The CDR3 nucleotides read TGTGCCAGCAGTCGCCGGGACGGGAACACCGGGGAGCTGTTTTTT.